This TCR beta chain was documented in a study of CD8 T cells in ankylosing spondylitis (dated by TCRdb to about 2017). Turning to the overall study: To find TCR variants linked to disease, the study profiled T cell receptor beta repertoires in ankylosing spondylitis patients and healthy donors. The full study cohort was made up of approximately 27 ankylosing spondylitis patients and over 90 healthy donors. Peripheral blood was sampled, and synovial fluid was also collected from ankylosing spondylitis patients. Points the paper makes about the study in general: Blood from ankylosing spondylitis patients appeared to be characterized by a TCR beta motif composed of roughly eight highly homologous amino acid variants. Some of the motif variants had been reported before in the synovial fluid and blood of reactive arthritis patients, a finding that suggests common disease-initiation mechanisms. Significant enrichment of the disease-linked clones was reported in matched synovial fluid samples from ankylosing spondylitis patients. In peripheral blood, the disease-linked clones were found at relatively low frequencies and had a CD8+ phenotype.

The CDR3 runs 14 amino acids, cysteine and phenylalanine included. The kept DNA is CDR3 alone, 42 bases in frame from the first base. Trimming costs V 3 bases and J 11 bases, and their ends lie 19 bases apart. This clonotype was found many times. The specificity of this receptor is unknown. No base qualities exist here, and no much larger clone lies one base off it. This sample was sequenced with an Illumina HiSeq 2500. TCR beta libraries were prepared by quantitative 5'-RACE with molecular barcodes. The paper's data handling went like this. Disease-linked TCR variants were identified with a new computational method built on a probabilistic model of VDJ rearrangement. TCRdb trimmed public reads at Q25 via fastp, called clones via MiXCR and kept in-frame beta chains. Rows merge per CDR3 protein into single entries with the most common DNA and genes. These V and J calls derive from TCRdb rather than the authors' analysis. The sample records more than 150,000 distinct CDR3 sequences, roughly 12% of which are singletons. The ten largest clones capture just under 30% of the sample.

The material sequenced was blood, either unsorted or a sorted T cell fraction (not recorded which). The receptor was derived from a male donor with ankylosing spondylitis or in good health (not recorded which). The chain employs TRBV12-3 or TRBV12-4 and TRBJ1-1, with no confident D gene call. For the CDR3, the sequence is CASSFSGPDSGAFF. The DNA reads TGTGCCAGCAGTTTCTCGGGCCCTGACTCCGGGGCTTTCTTT.